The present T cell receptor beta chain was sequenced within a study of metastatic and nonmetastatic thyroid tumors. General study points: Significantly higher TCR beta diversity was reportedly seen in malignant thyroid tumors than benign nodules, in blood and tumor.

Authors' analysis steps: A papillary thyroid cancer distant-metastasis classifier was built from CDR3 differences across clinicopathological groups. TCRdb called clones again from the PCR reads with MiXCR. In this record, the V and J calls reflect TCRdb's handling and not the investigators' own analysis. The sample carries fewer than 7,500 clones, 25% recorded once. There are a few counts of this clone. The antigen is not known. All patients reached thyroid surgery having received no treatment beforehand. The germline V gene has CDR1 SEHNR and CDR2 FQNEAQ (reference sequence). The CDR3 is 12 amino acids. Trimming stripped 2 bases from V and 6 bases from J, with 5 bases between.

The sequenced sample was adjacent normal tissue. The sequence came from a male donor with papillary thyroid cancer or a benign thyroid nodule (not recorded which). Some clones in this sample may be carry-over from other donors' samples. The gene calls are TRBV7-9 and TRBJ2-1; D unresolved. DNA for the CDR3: TGTGCCAGCAGCTTAATTAGCAATGAGCAGTTCTTC. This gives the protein CASSLISNEQFF.